The next 27 T cell receptor beta chains were all read from a single sample in a study of T cells after yellow fever vaccination. One entry per CDR3 protein, called by TCRdb with MiXCR from the 5' RACE reads. The table records 400,000 or so distinct CDR3 sequences, approximately 18% of them present only once. The sample in question was PBMCs, obtained before the yellow fever booster vaccination. The origin of the receptors is a young man who received the YFV17D yellow fever vaccine.

The table lists this clonotype with a few counts. This sequence joins TRBV6-1 and TRBJ1-2; 8 nucleotides align to TRBD1. The CDR3 consists of 15 residues. Per the germline V gene, CDR1 is MNHNS and CDR2 is SASEGT. With V trimmed by 4 bases and J by 3 bases, 7 bases remained unmatched. CDR3 bases: TGTGCCAGCAGTGGACGGACAGGGTTTTACTATGGCTACACCTTC. Protein: CASSGRTGFYYGYTF.

The chain combines TRBV6-2 or TRBV6-3 with TRBJ1-2, with a weak D call TRBD1 (5 bases). The CDR3 loop spans 13 amino acids. V was shortened by 3 bases and J by 8 bases, with 13 bases between the two germline ends. CDR1 is MNHEY, CDR2 SVGEGT, per germline. CDR3 in DNA: TGTGCCAGCAGTTATGACCGGGGGATCGGCTACACCTTC. Translated, it gives CASSYDRGIGYTF.

Concerning this clonotype itself: The junction and the germline gene differ at one end; a read error may be behind it. Written as DNA, the CDR3 is TGCGCCAGCAGCTCATATCCGGGACAGGGGCTCTTATCTTTC. Residues: CASSSYPGQGLLSF. The chain couples TRBV4-3 to TRBJ2-6; 10 positions match TRBD1. This CDR3 is 14 amino acids long. Germline CDR1 and CDR2: LGHNA and YSLEER.

Concerning this clonotype: Since the CDR3 does not end with the conserved phenylalanine or tryptophan, this likely comes from a read error. The chain is built from TRBV29-1 and TRBJ1-2, with 7 bases matching TRBD1. Germline trimming cut 7 bases from V and 4 bases from J; bases unmatched to any gene: 9. CDR3 length: 13 residues. CDR1 is SQVTM, CDR2 ANQGSEA, per germline. Here the CDR3 reads CSAATGERYGYTS. CDR3 in DNA: TGCAGCGCAGCAACAGGGGAGCGCTATGGCTACACCTCC.

This clonotype was observed many times. CDR3 protein: CASSLYSRQTSGNNEQFF. The CDR3 bases are TGTGCCAGCAGCTTATATTCCCGGCAAACTAGCGGAAACAATGAGCAGTTCTTC. V gene TRBV7-6 combines with J gene TRBJ2-1, with TRBD2 identical over 8 bases. The V segment lost 2 bases and the J segment 5 bases; nucleotides outside the gene matches: 14. From germline, CDR1 is SGHVS and CDR2 FNYEAQ. The CDR3 is 18 residues long.

Only a few counts were recorded for this clonotype. The V call is TRBV27, the J call TRBJ2-7; a weak D match, TRBD1 (6 bases). V lost 8 bases and J 2 bases, leaving 13 bases between the germline ends. CDR1 is MNHEY, CDR2 SMNVEV, per germline (reference sequence). CDR3 length equals 13 residues. The CDR3 DNA sequence: TGTGCCAGCCGAAGGGACAACCCCTACGAGCAGTACTTC. Translating it yields CASRRDNPYEQYF.

This clonotype appeared a few times. V gene TRBV28 combines with J gene TRBJ1-6; the D is unclear. The V end lost 6 bases, the J end lost 13 bases, and 13 bases lay between the germline ends. The CDR3 has 12 residues. Germline assignment: CDR1 MDHEN and CDR2 SYDVKM. CDR3 region: CASRQGVSPLHF. CDR3 coding DNA: TGTGCCAGCAGGCAAGGAGTGTCCCCCCTCCACTTT.

The chain carries TRBV7-6 and TRBJ2-2; 7 nucleotides match TRBD2. The CDR3 totals 16 residues. Germline V gene data show CDR1 as SGHVS and CDR2 as FNYEAQ. The V gene end was trimmed by 5 bases and the J gene end by 0 bases; junction bases not matched to a gene: 6. Written as DNA, the CDR3 is TGTGCCAGCAGCCATCGAGCGGGGACGAACACCGGGGAGCTGTTTTTT. Its protein is CASSHRAGTNTGELFF.

The rearrangement joins TRBV12-3 or TRBV12-4 to TRBJ1-2; D may be TRBD1 (6 bases). Trimming removed 6 bases from V and 9 bases from J, with 11 bases in between. CDR3 length: 11 amino acids. In DNA, the CDR3 is TGTGCCAGCAGCCAGGGGTTTAGCTACACCTTC. Translated: CASSQGFSYTF.

The chain employs TRBV12-5 and TRBJ2-5, with a tentative D call TRBD1 (5 bases). This CDR3 has 14 residues. The ends were cut back, 1 base at V and 1 base at J, with 7 bases in the middle. Germline V gene sequence: CDR1 LGHNT, CDR2 FRNRAP. CDR3 region: CASGLGGPQETQYF. In DNA, the CDR3 is TGTGCTAGTGGTTTGGGGGGCCCCCAAGAGACCCAGTACTTC.

This clonotype was detected a few times. The chain combines TRBV7-2 with TRBJ2-5, with D perhaps matching TRBD1 (6 bases). V was cut by 5 bases and J by 7 bases, with 14 bases left in between. CDR3 length equals 13 residues. The germline V gene encodes CDR1 SGHTA and CDR2 FQGNSA. In DNA, the CDR3 is TGTGCCAGCAGCCCGGACAGCCGAGGGACCCAGTACTTC. Protein sequence: CASSPDSRGTQYF.

The table lists this clonotype with many counts. The V and J genes are TRBV7-3 and TRBJ1-1; D unresolved. The CDR3 spans 13 residues. The V end was cut by 1 base, the J end by 4 bases, with 7 bases between. CDR1 is SGHTA, CDR2 FQGTGA, per germline. The CDR3 here is CASSLMSATEAFF. The CDR3 DNA reads as TGTGCCAGCAGCTTAATGTCGGCCACTGAAGCTTTCTTT.

The chain combines TRBV19 with TRBJ2-2, with D tentatively TRBD1 (6 bases). There are 15 residues in the CDR3. The germline V gene has CDR1 LNHDA and CDR2 SQIVND (reference sequence). The V gene lost 4 bases and the J gene lost 5 bases, with 14 bases spanning the gap. The CDR3 loop reads CASSRITGRTGELFF. As DNA, the CDR3 is TGTGCCAGTAGTAGAATTACAGGGCGAACCGGGGAGCTGTTTTTT.

V usage is TRBV27 and J usage is TRBJ2-3; 8 bases agree with TRBD2. CDR1 is MNHEY and CDR2 is SMNVEV in the germline V gene (reference sequence). CDR3 length equals 13 residues. The J segment lost 4 bases and the V segment lost 8 bases, leaving 5 bases of the junction unmatched. CDR3 coding DNA: TGTGCCAGCCGCCGGGGGGGCGCAGATACGCAGTATTTT. Translating it yields CASRRGGADTQYF.

This clonotype was counted a few times. The genes are TRBV28 and TRBJ1-3; D ambiguous. The CDR3 has 14 residues. The ends were cut back, 2 bases at V and 1 base at J, with 6 bases in the middle. The V gene's germline CDR1 is MDHEN and CDR2 SYDVKM. The CDR3 loop is CASSLTTSGNTIYF. In DNA, the CDR3 is TGTGCCAGCAGTTTAACTACGTCTGGAAACACCATATATTTT.

This clonotype has just a few counts. The chain has TRBV12-3 or TRBV12-4 and TRBJ2-5, with D unclear. V was trimmed by 3 bases and J by 6 bases, leaving 14 bases between them. The CDR3 contains 14 residues. This CDR3 reads CASSLGRLSKTQYF. The CDR3 DNA follows: TGTGCCAGCAGTTTGGGTAGGCTAAGCAAGACCCAGTACTTC.

This clonotype appeared a few times. The rearrangement links TRBV13 to TRBJ2-3; possibly TRBD1 for D (5 bases). Deletions cut 0 bases from V and 3 bases from J, with 7 bases between. This CDR3 is 14 amino acids long. Germline V gene lookup returns CDR1 PRHDT and CDR2 FYEKMQ (reference sequence). The CDR3 sequence is CASSLGKGTDTQYF. The DNA of the CDR3 is TGTGCCAGCAGCTTAGGGAAGGGGACAGATACGCAGTATTTT.

There are a few counts of this clonotype. The rearrangement links TRBV6-5 to TRBJ2-3; 8 bases are a match to TRBD1. V shed 0 bases, J shed 3 bases, and the junction held 11 bases outside the gene matches. Germline V gives CDR1 MNHEY, CDR2 SVGAGI. CDR3 length equals 18 residues. The CDR3 loop is CASSYSVGQGAWTDTQYF. CDR3 nucleotides: TGTGCCAGCAGTTACTCGGTTGGGCAGGGGGCTTGGACAGATACGCAGTATTTT.

The chain employs TRBV11-3 and TRBJ2-3; TRBD1 agrees at 10 bases. CDR3 length: 16 residues. Unmatched junction bases numbered 5, after V lost 4 bases and J lost 1 base. Germline CDR1 reads SGHNT; CDR2 reads YENEEA. The DNA for the CDR3 is TGTGCCAGCAGCTACGGGACAGGGGCCCGCACAGATACGCAGTATTTT. This codes for CASSYGTGARTDTQYF. The full variable domain, rest sourced from reference TRBV11-3 and TRBJ2-3, is EAGVVQSPRYKIIEKKQPVAFWCNPISGHNTLYWYLQNLGQGPELLIRYENEEAVDDSQLPKDRFSAERLKGVDSTLKIQPAELGDSAVYLCASSYGTGARTDTQYFGPGTRLTVL.

The table lists this clonotype with a few counts. The chain recombines TRBV5-1 with TRBJ2-5; D is perhaps TRBD1 (6 bases). The CDR3 covers 15 residues. Germline V gene lookup returns CDR1 SGHRS and CDR2 YFSETQ. The V gene lost 3 bases and the J gene lost 5 bases, with 17 bases spanning the gap. The CDR3, as DNA: TGCGCCAGCAGCTACGGACTGCAGGGGTTGGAGACCCAGTACTTC. Translated: CASSYGLQGLETQYF.

As for this clonotype: A much larger clone sits a single nucleotide away, making a read error possible. The gene calls are TRBV12-3 or TRBV12-4 and TRBJ2-7; D is uncertain. The CDR3 runs to 12 residues. CDR3 in DNA: TGTGCCAGCAGTTTAGTCTCCTACGAGCAGCACTTC. Translated, it gives CASSLVSYEQHF.

This CDR3 reads CASSLFAGEATNEKLFF. CDR3 in DNA: TGTGCCAGCAGCTTGTTCGCAGGGGAGGCAACTAATGAAAAACTGTTTTTT. The chain uses TRBV5-5 and TRBJ1-4; a weak D match, TRBD1 (6 bases). The V end lost 1 base, the J end lost 0 bases, and 13 bases lay between the germline ends. The germline gives CDR1 SGHKS, CDR2 YYEKEE (reference sequence). The length of the CDR3 is 17 residues.

In its sample, this clonotype was seen many times. The V gene is TRBV7-2, the J gene TRBJ2-3; TRBD2 is a possible D gene (6 bases). V was trimmed by 1 base and J by 0 bases, leaving 11 bases between them. Germline V CDR1 and CDR2: SGHTA, FQGNSA. The CDR3 totals 16 residues. CDR3 bases: TGTGCCAGCAGCTTAGTGGCGGGGTTGAGCACAGATACGCAGTATTTT. This sequence encodes CASSLVAGLSTDTQYF. The full variable domain, in which reference TRBV7-2 and TRBJ2-3 provide the parts outside the CDR3, is GAGVSQSPSNKVTEKGKDVELRCDPISGHTALYWYRQSLGQGLEFLIYFQGNSAPDKSGLPSDRFSAERTGGSVSTLTIQRTQQEDSAVYLCASSLVAGLSTDTQYFGPGTRLTVL.

This clonotype was recorded at least ten times. V is TRBV7-6 and J is TRBJ2-2, with D unresolved. CDR1 SGHVS and CDR2 FNYEAQ come from the germline V gene. This CDR3 has 13 amino acids. V lost 2 bases and J 7 bases, leaving 8 bases between the germline ends. CDR3 sequence reads: CASSLTGLGELFF. The CDR3 DNA reads as TGTGCCAGCAGCTTAACGGGCCTCGGGGAGCTGTTTTTT. The full variable domain, rest sourced from reference TRBV7-6 and TRBJ2-2, is GAGVSQSPRYKVTKRGQDVALRCDPISGHVSLYWYRQALGQGPEFLTYFNYEAQQDKSGLPNDRFSAERPEGSISTLTIQRTEQRDSAMYRCASSLTGLGELFFGEGSRLTVL.

The chain employs TRBV18 and TRBJ1-6, with 10 bases lining up with TRBD1. This CDR3 comprises 18 residues. Germline CDR1 and CDR2: KGHSH and LQKENI. Trimming removed 1 base from V and 1 base from J; junction bases left unmatched: 4. Written as DNA, the CDR3 is TGTGCCAGCTCACCACGCGGACAGGGGGGGTCCTATAATTCACCCCTCCACTTT. This encodes CASSPRGQGGSYNSPLHF.

The genes are TRBV27 and TRBJ2-7, with 10 bases matching TRBD1. V lost 6 bases, J lost 6 bases, and 14 bases stayed unmatched. There are 16 residues in the CDR3. Germline V gives CDR1 MNHEY, CDR2 SMNVEV (reference sequence). The CDR3 loop reads CASRRGTGQGHSEQYF. The CDR3 DNA follows: TGTGCCAGCAGGAGGGGTACGGGACAGGGGCACAGCGAGCAGTACTTC.

For the CDR3, the DNA is TGCAGTGCTAGAAACCTCCCAGCGAATCAGCCCCAGCATTTT. It encodes CSARNLPANQPQHF. The J gene is TRBJ1-5, the V gene TRBV20-1; D not resolved. The CDR3 has 14 residues. The V gene lost 2 bases and the J gene lost 4 bases, with 12 bases spanning the gap. CDR1 and CDR2 from the germline V gene are DFQATT and SNEGSKA (reference sequence).